The clone carrying this T cell receptor beta chain showed up just once. Its antigen remains unidentified. A read error may account for a junction end that differs from germline. These data come from a study of beta chain features in type 1 diabetes. Of the isolated RNA, all was reverse transcribed, and so the sequenced material was expressed TCRB transcripts. Using immunoSEQ multiplex PCR, the repertoire was profiled, and TCRdb retains in-frame clones only, with some absent. The data contain under 6,500 clones, around 70% of them singletons. Study-level results: Here, the possible influence of HLA type (on TCRB rearrangement) remained unresolved. The naive, central memory and Treg TCRB repertoires showed an apparent similarity that was greater among patients than among healthy donors.

CD4+ naive, central memory, regulatory and stem cell-like memory subsets were isolated by sorting on CD45RO/CCR7/CD25/CD127/CD95/CD27. The sample consisted of Tregs from blood. The source is a man between 18 and 35 years old in good health.

CDR3 sequence reads: CASSPGTSGGFQDF. The CDR3 DNA sequence: TGCGCCAGCAGCCCAGGGACTAGCGGGGGGTTCCAGGACTTC. This chain connects TRBV5-1 to TRBJ2-7, with TRBD2 matching 15 bases. Germline CDR1 reads SGHRS; CDR2 reads YFSETQ. The CDR3 contains 14 residues. The full variable domain, with the rest looked up from reference TRBV5-1 and TRBJ2-7, is KAGVTQTPRYLIKTRGQQVTLSCSPISGHRSVSWYQQTPGQGLQFLFEYFSETQRNKGNFPGRFSGRQFSNSRSEMNVSTLELGDSALYLCASSPGTSGGFQDFGPGTRLTVT.